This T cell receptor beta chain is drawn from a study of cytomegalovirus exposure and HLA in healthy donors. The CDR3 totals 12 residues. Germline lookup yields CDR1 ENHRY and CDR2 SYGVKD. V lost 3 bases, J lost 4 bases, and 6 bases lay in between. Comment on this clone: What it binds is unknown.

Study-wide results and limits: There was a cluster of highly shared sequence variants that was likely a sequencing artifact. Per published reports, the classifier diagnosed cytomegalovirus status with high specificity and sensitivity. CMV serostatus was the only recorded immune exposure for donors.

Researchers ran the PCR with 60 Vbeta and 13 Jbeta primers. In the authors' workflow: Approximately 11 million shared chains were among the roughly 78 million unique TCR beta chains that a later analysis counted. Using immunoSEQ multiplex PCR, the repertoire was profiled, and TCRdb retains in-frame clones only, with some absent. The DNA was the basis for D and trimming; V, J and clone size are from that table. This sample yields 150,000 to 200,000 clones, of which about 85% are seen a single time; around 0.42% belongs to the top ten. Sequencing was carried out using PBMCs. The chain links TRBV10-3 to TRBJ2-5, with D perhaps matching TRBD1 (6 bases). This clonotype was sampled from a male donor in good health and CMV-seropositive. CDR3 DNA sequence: TGTGCCATCAGTGACAGGGGAGAGACCCAGTACTTC. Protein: CAISDRGETQYF.